Listed here are 25 T cell receptor beta chains from one sample, sequenced in a study of neurological immune-mediated disorders. TCRdb passed the 5' RACE reads through MiXCR, listing each CDR3 protein once. Among approximately 70,000 distinct CDR3 sequences listed, about 5% were seen once. The sequenced material came from PBMCs. All receptors derive from a woman between 65 and 79 years old with multiple sclerosis.

This clonotype was found many times. V and J are TRBV5-6 and TRBJ1-1, with D uncertain. From germline, CDR1 is SGHDT and CDR2 YYEEEE. The V end was cut by 4 bases, the J end by 3 bases, with 10 bases between. The CDR3 extends over 13 amino acids. The CDR3 spells CASSRGSYTEAFF. In nucleotides, the CDR3 is TGTGCCAGCAGCCGAGGGTCTTACACTGAAGCTTTCTTT.

Only a few counts were recorded for this clonotype. The chain uses TRBV20-1 and TRBJ2-2, with D maybe TRBD2 (5 bases). Germline CDR1 DFQATT, CDR2 SNEGSKA (reference sequence). Trimming pared 1 base from V and 6 bases from J, leaving 15 bases between. This CDR3 contains 15 residues. The CDR3 nucleotides read TGCAGTGCTAGAGTTCCTAGCAGTGGTCCCGGGGAGCTGTTTTTT. It specifies CSARVPSSGPGELFF.

In this sample, this clonotype turned up many times. The V call is TRBV6-5, the J call TRBJ1-6; 8 nucleotides line up with TRBD1. Germline assignment: CDR1 MNHEY and CDR2 SVGAGI. With 3 bases clipped from V and 8 bases from J, the junction kept 9 bases outside the gene matches. The CDR3 covers 16 residues. CDR3 in DNA: TGTGCCAGCAGTTATGGGGGACAGGCGGGTTATTCACCCCTCCACTTT. Protein sequence: CASSYGGQAGYSPLHF.

This clonotype was detected ten times or more. V usage is TRBV29-1 and J usage is TRBJ2-1, with D unclear. The V end lost 3 bases, the J end lost 5 bases, and 5 bases lay between the germline ends. Germline V gives CDR1 SQVTM, CDR2 ANQGSEA. This CDR3 contains 11 residues. CDR3 bases: TGCAGCGTTGACCGGAACAATGAGCAGTTCTTC. Its translation is CSVDRNNEQFF.

This clonotype was counted many times. The chain is built from TRBV20-1 and TRBJ2-7; maybe TRBD1 (6 bases). The CDR3 spans 14 residues. The germline CDR1 and CDR2 sequences are DFQATT and SNEGSKA (reference sequence). V was clipped by 1 base and J by 0 bases, with 10 bases between them. In DNA, the CDR3 is TGCAGTGCTAGAGTACAGGGTCACTCCTACGAGCAGTACTTC. It is translated as CSARVQGHSYEQYF.

This clonotype was counted many times. J is TRBJ2-7 and V is TRBV7-2; D perhaps matches TRBD2 (5 bases). V was shortened by 1 base and J by 5 bases, with 9 bases between the two germline ends. Germline V gives CDR1 SGHTA, CDR2 FQGNSA. The CDR3 is 13 amino acids. The CDR3 protein is CASSLVGRNEQYF. The CDR3 bases are TGTGCCAGCAGCTTAGTAGGGAGAAACGAGCAGTACTTC.

This clonotype was counted at least ten times. The CDR3 DNA is TGCGCCAGCAGCGGAGGAGGCTCCAAAGAGACCCAGTACTTC. It yields the protein CASSGGGSKETQYF. This chain joins TRBV5-1 and TRBJ2-5; TRBD2 might be the D (5 bases). Trimming pared 4 bases from V and 3 bases from J, leaving 13 bases between. The CDR3 runs to 14 residues. Germline values: CDR1 SGHRS, CDR2 YFSETQ.

This clonotype has at least ten counts. The chain links TRBV5-8 to TRBJ2-5; 9 bases agree with TRBD1. The CDR3 has 16 amino acids. After removal of 4 bases from V and 4 bases from J, the junction contained 11 bases not matched to a gene. From germline, CDR1 is SGHTS and CDR2 YDEGEE. The CDR3 DNA is TGTGCCAGCAGCGAGGGACAGGGAGAGGTCGCAGAGACCCAGTACTTC. Translating gives CASSEGQGEVAETQYF.

In its sample, this clonotype was seen many times. Here the CDR3 DNA reads TGTGCCAGCAGCTCCGGGACAGTCAACACCGGGGAGCTGTTTTTT. Its translation is CASSSGTVNTGELFF. The chain carries TRBV7-7 and TRBJ2-2; 7 nucleotides line up with TRBD1. V lost 4 bases and J lost 2; bases outside the gene matches: 4. CDR3 length equals 15 residues. In germline, CDR1 is SSHAT, CDR2 FNYEAQ (reference sequence).

The sample holds a few counts of this clonotype. J is TRBJ2-1 and V is TRBV7-9, with D possibly being TRBD1 or TRBD2 (5 bases each). Germline V CDR1 and CDR2: SEHNR, FQNEAQ (reference sequence). This CDR3 region has 13 residues. The V gene lost 2 bases and the J gene lost 7 bases, with 9 bases spanning the gap. The CDR3 nucleotides read TGTGCCAGCAGCTTAAAGGGGACGAATGAGCAGTTCTTC. It specifies CASSLKGTNEQFF.

Many counts were recorded for this clonotype. The J gene is TRBJ2-5, the V gene TRBV20-1; TRBD1 might be the D (5 bases). V was clipped by 2 bases and J by 7 bases, with 26 bases between them. The length of the CDR3 is 17 residues. Germline V gene lookup returns CDR1 DFQATT and CDR2 SNEGSKA (reference sequence). CDR3 protein: CSARRVVQTAPKGTQYF. The CDR3 DNA is TGCAGTGCTAGACGGGTTGTTCAGACAGCACCTAAAGGGACCCAGTACTTC.

Concerning this clonotype itself: A much larger clone lies a single base off, so this may be a read error. The chain is built from TRBV10-3 and TRBJ2-7; D could derive from TRBD1 or TRBD2 (6 bases each). This CDR3 has 14 residues. CDR1 and CDR2 from the germline V gene are ENHRY and SYGVKD. The CDR3 nucleotides are TGTGCCATCAATGAGGGGGGCAGATACTACGAGCAGTACTTC. Translating it yields CAINEGGRYYEQYF.

This clonotype was seen at least ten times. This chain links TRBV14 with TRBJ2-1, with 9 positions matching TRBD1. CDR3 length: 16 amino acids. J was trimmed by 4 bases and V by 0 bases; bases with no gene match: 4. Germline V gives CDR1 SGHDN, CDR2 FVKESK. The CDR3 DNA follows: TGTGCCAGCAGCCAAGACACGGGGACAGGGTACAATGAGCAGTTCTTC. Protein: CASSQDTGTGYNEQFF. Full variable domain (remainder filled in from reference TRBV14 and TRBJ2-1): EAGVTQFPSHSVIEKGQTVTLRCDPISGHDNLYWYRRVMGKEIKFLLHFVKESKQDESGMPNNRFLAERTGGTYSTLKVQPAELEDSGVYFCASSQDTGTGYNEQFFGPGTRLTVL.

In its sample, this clonotype was seen a few times. A read error is possible here, since a much larger clone lies one base away. This rearrangement joins TRBV7-2 to TRBJ2-2; 11 bases map to TRBD2. In germline, CDR1 is SGHTA, CDR2 FQGNSA. The CDR3 runs 16 residues. Here the CDR3 reads CVSSRVTSGNVGELFF. In DNA form, the CDR3 reads TGTGTCAGCAGTAGGGTGACTAGCGGGAACGTCGGGGAGCTGTTTTTT.

This clonotype showed up many times. The rearrangement joins TRBV5-1 to TRBJ2-1; perhaps TRBD2 as D (6 bases). CDR3 length: 18 amino acids. The V gene lost 0 bases and the J gene lost 8 bases, with 24 bases spanning the gap. From germline, CDR1 is SGHRS and CDR2 YFSETQ. The DNA of the CDR3 is TGCGCCAGCAGCTTGGCCGCTCTCTTTAGCGGTCGCCCCGATGAGCAGTTCTTC. It yields the protein CASSLAALFSGRPDEQFF.

This clonotype was observed many times. The chain combines TRBV7-2 with TRBJ2-1; no reliable D call. CDR1 and CDR2 from the germline V gene are SGHTA and FQGNSA. The V end was cut by 4 bases, the J end by 6 bases, with 10 bases between. The CDR3 loop spans 13 amino acids. CDR3 sequence (DNA): TGTGCCAGCAGCTCCAAACCCCCCAATGAGCAGTTCTTC. It codes for CASSSKPPNEQFF.

This clonotype was observed at least ten times. This chain connects TRBV7-9 to TRBJ2-1; 12 bases line up with TRBD2. Unmatched junction bases numbered 9, after V lost 5 bases and J lost 7 bases. CDR3 size: 16 residues. Germline assignment: CDR1 SEHNR and CDR2 FQNEAQ (reference sequence). The CDR3 is CASSATTSGRVNEQFF. CDR3 bases: TGTGCCAGCAGCGCGACGACTAGCGGGAGAGTGAATGAGCAGTTCTTC.

In its sample, this clonotype was seen many times. The rearrangement uses TRBV29-1 and TRBJ2-2; maybe TRBD2 (5 bases). Germline V gene lookup returns CDR1 SQVTM and CDR2 ANQGSEA. This CDR3 contains 13 residues. V was shortened by 3 bases and J by 4 bases, with 9 bases between the two germline ends. The CDR3 bases are TGCAGCGTTGATCGGGATGTCACCGGGGAGCTGTTTTTT. Amino acid sequence: CSVDRDVTGELFF.

This clonotype was counted ten times or more. The chain carries TRBV7-9 and TRBJ1-4, with D possibly TRBD1 on 5 matching bases. Trimming took 5 bases from V and 3 from J, leaving 13 bases between them. Germline CDR1 and CDR2: SEHNR and FQNEAQ (reference sequence). This CDR3 spans 15 amino acids. The DNA of the CDR3 is TGTGCCAGCAGCCCCGGGGCCGGGGCTAATGAAAAACTGTTTTTT. Amino acid sequence: CASSPGAGANEKLFF.

This clonotype was observed many times. The chain joins TRBV12-3 or TRBV12-4 to TRBJ2-3, with D perhaps matching TRBD2 (6 bases). The V gene lost 6 bases and the J gene lost 2 bases, with 18 bases spanning the gap. This CDR3 contains 16 residues. CDR3 nucleotide sequence: TGTGCCAGCAGCCTTGAGGCGGGACTGCCCACAGATACGCAGTATTTT. It codes for CASSLEAGLPTDTQYF.

This clonotype came up a few times. The chain combines TRBV7-9 with TRBJ2-7, with a tentative D call TRBD2 (6 bases). The V gene's germline CDR1 is SEHNR and CDR2 FQNEAQ (reference sequence). V lost 0 bases, J lost 4 bases, and 13 bases lay in between. This CDR3 is built from 15 residues. CDR3 protein: CASSLARAGTYEQYF. The CDR3 DNA reads TGTGCCAGCAGCTTAGCGAGAGCGGGTACATACGAGCAGTACTTC.

At least ten counts were recorded for this clonotype. The chain combines TRBV5-1 with TRBJ2-6; perhaps TRBD1 as D (6 bases). Deletions cut 5 bases from V and 0 bases from J, with 12 bases between. Per the germline V gene, CDR1 is SGHRS and CDR2 is YFSETQ. The CDR3 loop spans 16 amino acids. CDR3 region: CASSSGHHSGANVLTF. The DNA of the CDR3 is TGCGCCAGCAGTTCGGGACACCACTCTGGGGCCAACGTCCTGACTTTC. The full variable domain, rest sourced from reference TRBV5-1 and TRBJ2-6, is KAGVTQTPRYLIKTRGQQVTLSCSPISGHRSVSWYQQTPGQGLQFLFEYFSETQRNKGNFPGRFSGRQFSNSRSEMNVSTLELGDSALYLCASSSGHHSGANVLTFGAGSRLTVL.

In this sample, this clonotype turned up many times. The chain couples TRBV5-6 to TRBJ2-7; no clear D gene. CDR1 and CDR2 (germline): SGHDT, YYEEEE. The CDR3 is 15 amino acids. Trimming removed 1 base from V and 0 bases from J, with 11 bases in between. CDR3 DNA sequence: TGTGCCAGCAGCTTGCTGGGAATGAACTCCTACGAGCAGTACTTC. Translated: CASSLLGMNSYEQYF.

This clonotype was counted many times. The chain has TRBV20-1 and TRBJ1-6, with 8 positions matching TRBD1. Germline V gene lookup returns CDR1 DFQATT and CDR2 SNEGSKA (reference sequence). J gave up 5 bases and V 4 bases, and 4 bases lay outside the gene matches. The CDR3 has 14 amino acids. The CDR3 DNA is TGCAGTGCTAAACCGGACAGGGATAATTCACCCCTCCACTTT. Translation gives CSAKPDRDNSPLHF.

This clonotype was picked up many times. V gene TRBV29-1 combines with J gene TRBJ2-7; 11 nucleotides match TRBD2. The CDR3 is 15 amino acids. Per the germline V gene, CDR1 is SQVTM and CDR2 is ANQGSEA. The V and J ends lost 0 bases and 3 bases, in that order; junction bases with no gene match: 4. This CDR3 reads CSVEDGLAGGYEQYF. In DNA, the CDR3 is TGCAGCGTTGAAGATGGGCTAGCGGGAGGCTACGAGCAGTACTTC.